Presented here are 32 T cell receptor beta chains from one specimen sequenced in a study of blood T cell repertoires in COVID-19. Here immunoSEQ multiplex PCR was the method, and the copy in TCRdb shows in-frame clones only, minus some. The table shows 55,000 to 80,000 clones, with approximately 78% occurring only once. The sample was peripheral blood. These receptors all come from a human donor in a cohort sampled during active COVID-19.

This chain uses TRBV5-1 with TRBJ1-3; 7 nucleotides line up with TRBD1. Germline CDR1 is SGHRS and CDR2 is YFSETQ. J gave up 0 bases and V 3 bases, and 3 bases lay outside the gene matches. The length of the CDR3 is 15 residues. CDR3 protein: CASSSDRASGNTIYF. The DNA for the CDR3 is TGCGCCAGCAGCTCCGACAGGGCCTCTGGAAACACCATATATTTT.

The chain couples TRBV5-4 to TRBJ1-2, with 10 bases matching TRBD1. V shed 4 bases, J shed 8 bases, and the junction held 8 bases outside the gene matches. Germline V gene data show CDR1 as SGHNT and CDR2 as YYREEE (reference sequence). The CDR3 has 14 amino acids. The CDR3 region has the DNA TGTGCCAGCAGCCTAATAGGACAGGGGGTAGGCTACACCTTC. Translating gives CASSLIGQGVGYTF.

The chain employs TRBV6-2 or TRBV6-3 and TRBJ2-7; 7 nucleotides align to TRBD1. This CDR3 is built from 15 residues. CDR1 and CDR2 from the germline V gene are MNHEY and SVGEGT. Losses at the gene ends were 0 bases for V and 2 bases for J; bases not matched to a gene: 4. The CDR3 region has the DNA TGTGCCAGCAGTTACTCTATGGGACAGACCTACGAGCAGTACTTC. This encodes CASSYSMGQTYEQYF.

The CDR3 loop reads CASSSGTGATDTQYF. The DNA for the CDR3 is TGTGCCAGCAGCTCCGGGACAGGGGCCACAGATACGCAGTATTTT. The genes are TRBV7-7 and TRBJ2-3; 10 bases are shared with TRBD1. This CDR3 comprises 15 residues. The V gene's germline CDR1 is SSHAT and CDR2 FNYEAQ (reference sequence). The trim removed 4 bases at V and 2 bases at J, leaving 3 bases unmatched.

The J gene is TRBJ1-1, the V gene TRBV19, with 8 bases matching TRBD1. V lost 0 bases and J lost 11; bases outside the gene matches: 8. The CDR3 spans 14 residues. The germline V gene encodes CDR1 LNHDA and CDR2 SQIVND (reference sequence). The CDR3 DNA reads TGTGCCAGTAGTATAGATCTTAGGACAGGGCTGGCTTTCTTT. Protein product: CASSIDLRTGLAFF.

The chain joins TRBV14 to TRBJ1-4, with D perhaps TRBD1 (5 bases). This CDR3 contains 15 residues. Trimming took 4 bases from V and 3 from J, leaving 12 bases between them. CDR1 is SGHDN, CDR2 FVKESK, per germline. The CDR3 here is CASSPQGGANEKLFF. DNA for the CDR3: TGTGCCAGCAGCCCCCAGGGAGGGGCTAATGAAAAACTGTTTTTT.

V is TRBV6-5 and J is TRBJ2-2, with 8 bases identical to TRBD2. The CDR3 sequence is 15 residues long. Germline loops: CDR1 MNHEY, CDR2 SVGAGI. V gave up 2 bases and J gave up 1 base; unmatched junction bases: 0. CDR3 residues: CASSYAGGNTGELFF. In nucleotides, the CDR3 is TGTGCCAGCAGTTACGCGGGGGGGAACACCGGGGAGCTGTTTTTT.

The chain combines TRBV2 with TRBJ1-1; D is undetermined. V shed 7 bases and J shed 3 bases, with 6 bases lying between them. Germline V lookup: CDR1 SNHLY, CDR2 FYNNEI. This CDR3 region has 11 residues. The CDR3 nucleotides read TGTGCCAGCACGGGGTACACTGAAGCTTTCTTT. It specifies CASTGYTEAFF.

The chain employs TRBV4-2 and TRBJ2-7; TRBD2 matches 14 bases. This CDR3 is built from 15 residues. CDR1 is LGHNA and CDR2 is YNFKEQ in the germline V gene. With 3 bases clipped from V and 2 bases from J, the junction kept 0 bases outside the gene matches. CDR3 bases: TGTGCCAGCAGCCAGGGACTAGCGGGGGCCTACGAGCAGTACTTC. Residues: CASSQGLAGAYEQYF.

V is TRBV30 and J is TRBJ2-7; the D is unclear. Germline V gene lookup returns CDR1 GTSNPN and CDR2 SVGIG (reference sequence). V was clipped by 0 bases and J by 5 bases, with 11 bases between them. The CDR3 totals 13 residues. CDR3 protein: CAWSVPQRDEQYF. The CDR3 DNA reads as TGTGCCTGGAGTGTACCCCAGCGAGACGAGCAGTACTTC.

The V gene is TRBV7-2, the J gene TRBJ2-1; 7 nucleotides agree with TRBD2. CDR1 and CDR2 (germline): SGHTA, FQGNSA. V lost 7 bases and J lost 7; bases outside the gene matches: 7. There are 13 residues in the CDR3. The CDR3 is CASNLLGGNEQFF. CDR3 bases: TGTGCCAGCAATCTACTCGGGGGGAATGAGCAGTTCTTC.

The genes are TRBV5-5 and TRBJ2-7, with 8 bases matching TRBD2. This CDR3 region has 13 residues. V shed 4 bases, J shed 4 bases, and the junction held 4 bases outside the gene matches. Per the germline V gene, CDR1 is SGHKS and CDR2 is YYEKEE (reference sequence). The CDR3 DNA is TGTGCCAGCAGCCGAGCGGGGGAATACGAGCAGTACTTC. This sequence encodes CASSRAGEYEQYF.

Ten or more counts support this clone. J is TRBJ2-5 and V is TRBV2, with 9 bases that match TRBD1. CDR3 length: 13 amino acids. With V trimmed by 4 bases and J by 5 bases, 2 bases remained unmatched. Germline V gene sequence: CDR1 SNHLY, CDR2 FYNNEI. The chain's CDR3 is CASSVTGGETQYF. In DNA, the CDR3 is TGTGCCAGCAGTGTTACAGGGGGCGAGACCCAGTACTTC. The variable domain in full, with the rest retrieved from reference TRBV2 and TRBJ2-5, is EPEVTQTPSHQVTQMGQEVILRCVPISNHLYFYWYRQILGQKVEFLVSFYNNEISEKSEIFDDQFSVERPDGSNFTLKIRSTKLEDSAMYFCASSVTGGETQYFGPGTRLLVL.

The V gene is TRBV19, the J gene TRBJ2-2; 12 bases line up with TRBD1. In germline, CDR1 is LNHDA, CDR2 SQIVND (reference sequence). Unmatched junction bases numbered 17, after V lost 5 bases and J lost 4 bases. The CDR3 runs to 20 residues. Written as DNA, the CDR3 is TGTGCCAGTAGTCCTGGCGCGAAAAACCGGGACAGGGGGCGCACCGGGGAGCTGTTTTTT. Amino acids: CASSPGAKNRDRGRTGELFF. Using reference TRBV19 and TRBJ2-2 for the parts outside the CDR3, the full variable domain is DGGITQSPKYLFRKEGQNVTLSCEQNLNHDAMYWYRQDPGQGLRLIYYSQIVNDFQKGDIAEGYSVSREKKESFPLTVTSAQKNPTAFYLCASSPGAKNRDRGRTGELFFGEGSRLTVL.

This chain uses TRBV3-1 (or the pseudogene TRBV3-2) with TRBJ2-1; 8 nucleotides match TRBD1. The ends lost 3 bases at V and 6 bases at J; junction bases unmatched: 4. Germline values: CDR1 LGHDT, CDR2 YNNKEL (reference sequence). This CDR3 has 14 residues. The CDR3 sequence: CASSQRTGFNEQFF. CDR3 coding DNA: TGTGCCAGCAGCCAGAGGACAGGGTTCAATGAGCAGTTCTTC.

This CDR3 reads CASRRQGNSPLHF. In DNA, the CDR3 is TGTGCCAGCCGACGACAGGGAAATTCACCCCTCCACTTT. V and J are TRBV27 and TRBJ1-6; 7 bases match TRBD1. The CDR3 is 13 amino acids. V dropped 8 bases and J dropped 7; count of bases not matched to a gene: 5. Germline lookup yields CDR1 MNHEY and CDR2 SMNVEV (reference sequence).

V and J are TRBV21-1 and TRBJ2-5; TRBD1 is the table's D call and was not checked against the DNA. TRBV21-1 is a documented pseudogene. The CDR3 runs 16 residues. The CDR3 coding sequence is TGTGCCAGCCGCTACGGCCGGGACAAGGGACAAGAGACCCAGTACTTC. Encoded protein: CASRYGRDKGQETQYF.

The chain is built from TRBV28 and TRBJ1-4; 10 bases map to TRBD1. The trim removed 2 bases at V and 3 bases at J, leaving 0 bases unmatched. The CDR3 is 15 residues long. From germline, CDR1 is MDHEN and CDR2 SYDVKM. CDR3 protein: CASSLGTGANEKLFF. The CDR3 nucleotides read TGTGCCAGCAGTTTAGGGACAGGGGCTAATGAAAAACTGTTTTTT.

There are a few counts of this clone. This chain uses TRBV5-1 with TRBJ2-2; D is possibly TRBD1 (7 bases). The CDR3 spans 16 residues. Germline values: CDR1 SGHRS, CDR2 YFSETQ. The V end was cut by 4 bases, the J end by 4 bases, with 17 bases between. The CDR3 nucleotides read TGCGCCAGCAGCCCTTCGGCAGGGGGGCTCACCGGGGAGCTGTTTTTT. This sequence encodes CASSPSAGGLTGELFF.

This chain uses TRBV29-1 with TRBJ2-4; TRBD1 might be the D (7 bases). Germline-derived CDR1 and CDR2 are SQVTM and ANQGSEA. V lost 4 bases to trimming and J lost 6 bases, with 13 bases between them. The length of the CDR3 is 13 residues. CDR3 protein: CSVGRQGGNIQYF. The CDR3 DNA is TGCAGCGTTGGCCGACAGGGAGGAAACATTCAGTACTTC.

The gene calls are TRBV3-1 (or the pseudogene TRBV3-2) and TRBJ1-4; 8 positions match TRBD1. Trimming took 3 bases from V and 5 from J; bases not matched to a gene: 5. CDR1 and CDR2 (germline): LGHDT, YNNKEL (reference sequence). This CDR3 has 15 amino acids. The CDR3 sequence is CASSHPQGENEKLFF. Here the CDR3 DNA reads TGTGCCAGCAGCCACCCACAGGGGGAGAATGAAAAACTGTTTTTT.

The CDR3 DNA reads TGCGCCAGCAGCCAAGGCGGGACAGGACAAGAGACCCAGTACTTC. Protein product: CASSQGGTGQETQYF. This chain uses TRBV4-1 with TRBJ2-5; the match to TRBD1 covers 8 bases. The CDR3 extends over 15 amino acids. V shed 1 base and J 2 bases; nucleotides not matched to a gene: 3. The V gene's germline CDR1 is MGHRA and CDR2 YSYEKL.

This chain links TRBV3-1 (or the pseudogene TRBV3-2) with TRBJ1-2, with D possibly being TRBD1 (5 bases). Germline V gene sequence: CDR1 LGHDT, CDR2 YNNKEL (reference sequence). There are 13 residues in the CDR3. V was clipped by 0 bases and J by 4 bases, with 6 bases between them. The CDR3 DNA reads as TGTGCCAGCAGCCAAGAAACAGGCTATGGCTACACCTTC. Translated: CASSQETGYGYTF.

This clone was observed a single time. The V and J genes are TRBV5-4 and TRBJ2-1, with D perhaps matching TRBD1 (6 bases). CDR1 and CDR2 from the germline V gene are SGHNT and YYREEE (reference sequence). Trimming shortened V by 0 bases and J by 4 bases, and 8 bases separated the two germline ends. This CDR3 region has 14 residues. The CDR3 coding sequence is TGTGCCAGCAGCTTGGCCAGGGGATACAATGAGCAGTTCTTC. Residues: CASSLARGYNEQFF.

The J gene is TRBJ1-3, the V gene TRBV6-1; D is perhaps TRBD1 (6 bases). V was trimmed by 0 bases and J by 0 bases, leaving 9 bases between them. Germline CDR1 reads MNHNS; CDR2 reads SASEGT. The CDR3 length is 16 residues. The DNA of the CDR3 is TGTGCCAGCAGTGAAGCCAGGGGAGTCTCTGGAAACACCATATATTTT. Translating gives CASSEARGVSGNTIYF.

The chain uses TRBV19 and TRBJ1-5; D is possibly TRBD1 (5 bases). V shed 7 bases and J shed 3 bases, with 7 bases lying between them. The germline gives CDR1 LNHDA, CDR2 SQIVND (reference sequence). The CDR3 extends over 12 amino acids. CDR3 region: CASTGLNQPQHF. The CDR3 nucleotides read TGTGCCAGTACAGGGCTCAATCAGCCCCAGCATTTT.

V gene TRBV6-1 combines with J gene TRBJ2-1, with 10 positions matching TRBD2. The V segment lost 2 bases and the J segment 5 bases; nucleotides outside the gene matches: 3. The CDR3 spans 15 residues. Germline assignment: CDR1 MNHNS and CDR2 SASEGT. CDR3 residues: CASSESGGANNEQFF. The CDR3 region has the DNA TGTGCCAGCAGTGAAAGCGGGGGGGCAAACAATGAGCAGTTCTTC.

The chain links TRBV5-1 to TRBJ2-5; 10 bases agree with TRBD2. The ends lost 3 bases at V and 13 bases at J; junction bases unmatched: 15. This CDR3 region has 15 residues. Per germline, CDR1 SGHRS and CDR2 YFSETQ. In nucleotides, the CDR3 is TGCGCCAGCAGCTCACGCGGTCTAGCGGGGGACCCTCGGTACTTC. Its translation: CASSSRGLAGDPRYF.

The chain uses TRBV5-1 and TRBJ2-3; D remains ambiguous. There are 15 residues in the CDR3. V was trimmed by 1 base and J by 4 bases, leaving 13 bases between them. Germline V lookup: CDR1 SGHRS, CDR2 YFSETQ. The CDR3 reads CASSLSAGSPDTQYF. The CDR3 nucleotides read TGCGCCAGCAGCTTGTCCGCCGGGTCGCCAGATACGCAGTATTTT.

V is TRBV18 and J is TRBJ2-5; 11 bases align to TRBD1. CDR3 length: 15 residues. CDR1 KGHSH and CDR2 LQKENI come from the germline V gene. The trim removed 8 bases at V and 5 bases at J, leaving 10 bases unmatched. Here the CDR3 reads CASKSDRGRGETQYF. The CDR3 DNA is TGTGCCAGCAAATCGGACAGGGGGCGCGGGGAGACCCAGTACTTC.

The chain joins TRBV5-1 to TRBJ1-2; 10 bases line up with TRBD1. Germline-derived CDR1 and CDR2 are SGHRS and YFSETQ. This CDR3 region has 13 residues. V lost 7 bases, J lost 7 bases, and 7 bases stayed unmatched. The CDR3 bases are TGCGCCAGCGGGCCCGGGACAGGGGCTGGCTACACCTTC. Protein: CASGPGTGAGYTF.

The chain is built from TRBV9 and TRBJ2-5, with 9 bases matching TRBD1. The germline CDR1 and CDR2 sequences are SGDLS and YYNGEE. V lost 0 bases to trimming and J lost 5 bases; unmatched junction nucleotides: 5. The CDR3 totals 15 residues. The CDR3 coding sequence is TGTGCCAGCAGCGTAGGAGACAGGGGGTGGGAGACCCAGTACTTC. It yields the protein CASSVGDRGWETQYF.